The 3 T cell receptor beta chains in this list originate from one sample, sequenced in a study of beta chain features in type 1 diabetes. Expressed TCRB transcripts were sequenced after all isolated RNA was converted to cDNA. Only in-frame clones appear in the TCRdb table, and some are missing; sequencing was by immunoSEQ multiplex PCR. The table has some 360,000 clones, about 10% seen once. These receptors have no known antigen. The study's findings and limits: There was a moderate but significant shortening of TCRB CDR3s in all four CD4+ subsets of Type 1 diabetes patients.

Material for sequencing was central memory CD4+ T cells from blood. These receptors all stem from a man aged 30 to 39 with type 1 diabetes.

The chain links TRBV13 to TRBJ2-3, with D perhaps matching TRBD2 (7 bases). The germline V gene has CDR1 PRHDT and CDR2 FYEKMQ (reference sequence). Trimming took 8 bases from V and 6 from J, leaving 18 bases between them. The CDR3 spans 14 residues. CDR3 loop: CASSRSRGLDTQYF. The CDR3 DNA sequence: TGTGCCAGCTCCCGGTCGCGGGGGCTGGATACGCAGTATTTT. Supplemented by reference TRBV13 and TRBJ2-3, the full variable domain reads AAGVIQSPRHLIKEKRETATLKCYPIPRHDTVYWYQQGPGQDPQFLISFYEKMQSDKGSIPDRFSAQQFSDYHSELNMSSLELGDSALYFCASSRSRGLDTQYFGPGTRLTVL.

The rearrangement uses TRBV21-1 and TRBJ2-1; the D segment call TRBD1 is taken from the table without a DNA check. TRBV21-1 is annotated as a pseudogene. The CDR3 is 16 amino acids. In DNA, the CDR3 is TGTGCCAGCAGCAAATCTTCAGGGGGGCGCGGCAATGAGCAGTTCTTC. Protein sequence: CASSKSSGGRGNEQFF.

This clone has just a few counts. This sequence joins TRBV13 and TRBJ2-3; D may be TRBD2 (6 bases). Germline CDR1 is PRHDT and CDR2 is FYEKMQ (reference sequence). The CDR3 consists of 14 residues. The V end was cut by 5 bases, the J end by 6 bases, with 15 bases between. Here the CDR3 DNA reads TGTGCCAGCAGCCAATCTAGCGTAATGGATACGCAGTATTTT. This codes for CASSQSSVMDTQYF. The entire variable domain, with the rest obtained from reference TRBV13 and TRBJ2-3, is as follows: AAGVIQSPRHLIKEKRETATLKCYPIPRHDTVYWYQQGPGQDPQFLISFYEKMQSDKGSIPDRFSAQQFSDYHSELNMSSLELGDSALYFCASSQSSVMDTQYFGPGTRLTVL.